The T cell receptor beta chain under discussion was sequenced for a study of monozygotic twins with inflammatory bowel disease. Using the 5' RACE reads, TCRdb records one entry per CDR3 protein without DNA. The table for this sample gives more than 300,000 distinct CDR3 sequences. The CDR3 sequence is 14 residues long. Germline CDR1 SGHAT, CDR2 FQNNGV. This TCR came from a human donor with ulcerative colitis or Crohn's disease, or a healthy co-twin of an affected twin (not recorded which). This sequence joins TRBV11-2 and TRBJ2-7; TCRdb calls TRBD1, which cannot be checked without DNA. Specimen: blood. Here the CDR3 reads CASSPTVPHYEQYF.